This is a list of T cell receptor beta chains from one sample in a study of cytomegalovirus exposure and HLA in healthy donors. The data were produced by immunoSEQ multiplex PCR, yet TCRdb's version contains in-frame clones alone and is incomplete. The repertoire holds some 100,000 clones, with roughly 88% as singletons. What was sequenced was PBMCs. The receptors were gathered from a woman under 30 in good health and CMV-seronegative. Each CDR3 is given with its conserved first and last residue. The D gene is left open where the match is weak. The size field is filled for only some rows; it gives once, few, many or a size class.

D gene	clone size	V gene	J gene	CDR3 protein	CDR3 DNA
TRBD1	-	TRBV30	TRBJ1-6	CAWSDGDRVGYSAPLHF	TGTGCCTGGAGTGATGGGGACAGGGTCGGTTATTCAGCACCCCTCCACTTT
TRBD2	-	TRBV7-9	TRBJ2-5	CASSLSGGLKETQYF	TGTGCCAGCAGCCTTAGCGGGGGCTTAAAAGAGACCCAGTACTTC
-	once	TRBV7-9	TRBJ2-7	CSSSHPPQGPVTYEQYF	TGTTCCAGCAGCCACCCCCCCCAGGGCCCAGTGACCTACGAGCAGTACTTC
-	-	TRBV6-1	TRBJ1-2	CASSESLDYGYTF	TGTGCCAGCAGTGAATCCCTCGACTATGGCTACACCTTC
-	-	TRBV30	TRBJ1-3	CAWSMIGGTENTIYF	TGTGCCTGGAGCATGATTGGGGGGACGGAAAACACCATATATTTT
-	few	TRBV23-1	TRBJ1-4	CASTQGQSNEKLFF	TGCGCCAGCACACAGGGCCAGAGTAATGAAAAACTGTTTTTT
TRBD1	-	TRBV28	TRBJ2-7	CASSLLPGTGNNEQYF	TGTGCCAGTTCCCTCCTCCCCGGGACAGGGAACAACGAGCAGTACTTC
TRBD1	few	TRBV19	TRBJ1-1	CASNDRGLPAFF	TGTGCCAGTAATGACAGGGGGCTTCCGGCTTTCTTT
-	-	TRBV28	TRBJ2-1	CASSNRGGIVNEQFF	TGTGCCAGCAGCAACAGGGGGGGGATTGTAAATGAGCAGTTCTTC
TRBD1	-	TRBV6-5	TRBJ1-5	CASSKGQVNQPQHF	TGTGCCAGCAGTAAAGGACAGGTCAATCAGCCCCAGCATTTT
TRBD1	once	TRBV7-2	TRBJ2-7	CASSPETGGSYEQYF	TGTGCCAGCAGCCCCGAAACAGGGGGCAGTTACGAGCAGTACTTC
TRBD2	-	TRBV29-1	TRBJ2-1	CSVKTSGGSSSEQFF	TGCAGCGTTAAGACTAGCGGGGGAAGTTCGAGTGAGCAGTTCTTC
TRBD1	-	TRBV18	TRBJ1-1	CASSRNRGHFTEAFF	TGTGCCAGTTCCCGAAACAGGGGGCATTTCACTGAAGCTTTCTTT
-	-	TRBV5-1	TRBJ2-7	CASSPQPGLASYEQYF	TGCGCCAGCAGCCCACAACCGGGACTGGCTTCCTACGAGCAGTACTTC
-	-	TRBV7-9	TRBJ1-5	CSSSRGHIQGNQPQHF	TGTTCCAGCAGCCGGGGACACATCCAGGGAAATCAGCCCCAGCATTTT
TRBD2	-	TRBV4-3	TRBJ2-1	CASSPIGTSGYNEQFF	TGCGCCAGCAGCCCTATCGGGACTAGCGGCTACAATGAGCAGTTCTTC
-	-	TRBV6-1	TRBJ2-7	CASSERLARSDYEQYF	TGTGCCAGCAGTGAAAGGTTGGCTAGGTCGGACTACGAGCAGTACTTC
-	-	TRBV28	TRBJ2-3	CASSLAGTRDQPQYF	TGTGCCAGCAGTTTAGCCGGGACAAGAGATCAGCCCCAGTATTTT
TRBD1	once	TRBV18	TRBJ2-5	CASSRFDRGQETQYF	TGTGCCAGCTCACGATTCGACAGGGGTCAAGAGACCCAGTACTTC
-	-	TRBV9	TRBJ2-5	CASSVAGLQETQYF	TGTGCCAGCAGCGTAGCTGGGCTCCAAGAGACCCAGTACTTC
-	-	TRBV7-2	TRBJ2-3	CASSHFHSSSTDTQYF	TGTGCCAGCAGCCATTTCCACAGCTCTAGCACAGATACGCAGTATTTT
-	-	TRBV28	TRBJ2-7	CASSYGATYYEQYF	TGTGCCAGCAGTTATGGGGCCACCTACTACGAGCAGTACTTC
-	few	TRBV4-2	TRBJ2-5	CASSLGGSGYLRKTQYF	TGTGCCAGCAGCTTGGGTGGTAGCGGATACCTAAGGAAGACCCAGTACTTC
-	-	TRBV29-1	TRBJ2-1	CSVDLTVVSNNEQFF	TGCAGCGTTGACCTCACGGTGGTATCTAACAATGAGCAGTTCTTC
-	-	TRBV11-2	TRBJ2-7	CASSSGQLYEQYF	TGTGCCAGCAGCTCCGGACAATTATACGAGCAGTACTTC